This entry is about one TCR beta chain. Its target is not known. This CDR3 is 15 amino acids long. Trimming shortened V by 6 bases and J by 0 bases, and 15 bases separated the two germline ends. Germline assignment: CDR1 LNHDA and CDR2 SQIVND (reference sequence). Only in-frame clones appear in the TCRdb table, and some are missing; sequencing was by immunoSEQ multiplex PCR. The table has about 120,000 clones, 80% to 90% seen once; the top ten hold around 9.6%. The source of the sample is a study of T cell responses to AZD1222 COVID-19 vaccine. About the research overall: Some second doses came at about 4 weeks and others at about 12 weeks; these were pooled. Study-wide results and caveats: Clonal diversity was possibly underestimated; the donors were predominantly white British and more often female. Researchers report vaccine-associated CD4 TCRs spanning spike, with dominance at 160-218 and 743-854. Vaccination with two AZD1222 doses was followed by a rise in Spike-specific TCR breadth and depth.

V gene TRBV19 combines with J gene TRBJ2-7; D gene ambiguous. The material was peripheral blood, obtained on day 0 of AZD1222 vaccination. This TCR was sampled from an adult in good health. The chain's CDR3 is CASSLGLSGSYEQYF. In DNA form, the CDR3 reads TGTGCCAGTAGCCTTGGGCTATCGGGCTCCTACGAGCAGTACTTC.